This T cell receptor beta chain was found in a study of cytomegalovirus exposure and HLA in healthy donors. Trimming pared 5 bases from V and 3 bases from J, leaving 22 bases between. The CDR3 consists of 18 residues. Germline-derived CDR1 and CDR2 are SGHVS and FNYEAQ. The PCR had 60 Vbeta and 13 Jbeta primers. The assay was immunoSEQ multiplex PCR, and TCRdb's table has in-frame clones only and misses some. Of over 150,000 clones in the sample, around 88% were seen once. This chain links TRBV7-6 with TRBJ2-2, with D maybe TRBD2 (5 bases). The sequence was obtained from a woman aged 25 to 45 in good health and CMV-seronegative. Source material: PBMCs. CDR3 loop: CASSKTRGTRVDTGELFF. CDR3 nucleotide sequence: TGTGCCAGCAGCAAGACTCGGGGTACACGGGTGGACACCGGGGAGCTGTTTTTT.